A single TCR beta chain is shown here with its context. This sample stems from a study of response to subunit inactivated influenza vaccine. From the RT-PCR reads, TCRdb called clonotypes with MiXCR, one entry per CDR3 protein. The sample consists of hundreds of thousands of distinct CDR3 sequences, less than 20% of them appearing once. J lost 0 bases, V lost 4 bases, and 7 bases had no gene match. Per the germline V gene, CDR1 is SGHAT and CDR2 is FQDESV (reference sequence). The CDR3 is 18 residues long. This rearrangement joins TRBV11-1 to TRBJ2-2; 11 bases match TRBD1. This specimen consisted of PBMCs from blood, obtained more than 4 days after vaccination. The clonotype was recovered from a man aged 50 to 59 who received an inactivated influenza vaccine. CDR3 amino acids: CASSSGTGGPSNTGELFF. As DNA, the CDR3 is TGTGCCAGCAGCTCCGGGACAGGGGGACCCTCGAACACCGGGGAGCTGTTTTTT.